This is a list of T cell receptor beta chains from one sample in a study of T cell responses to AZD1222 COVID-19 vaccine. Sequenced by immunoSEQ multiplex PCR; TCRdb stores in-frame clones only, minus some. The sample includes 100,000 to 150,000 clones, approximately 87% seen only once; the top ten take under 11%. This material consisted of peripheral blood, taken on day 0 of AZD1222 vaccination. The receptor source for this set is an adult in good health. The CDR3 runs from the conserved cysteine through the conserved F or W. The order of the fields is clone size, J gene, D gene, V gene, CDR3 protein, CDR3 DNA. The D gene is left open where the match is weak. For some rows the clone size is stated as once, few or many, or as a class when expanded; others skip it.

abundance: NA; j_gene: TRBJ2-7; d_gene: NA; v_gene: TRBV4-3; CDR3aa: CASSQDHLSSYEQYF; CDR3nt: TGCGCCAGCAGCCAAGACCACCTAAGCTCCTACGAGCAGTACTTC
abundance: NA; j_gene: TRBJ2-6; d_gene: NA; v_gene: TRBV9; CDR3aa: CASSASIGANVLTF; CDR3nt: TGTGCCAGCAGCGCCTCAATTGGGGCCAACGTCCTGACTTTC
abundance: NA; j_gene: TRBJ2-2; d_gene: TRBD1; v_gene: TRBV5-1; CDR3aa: CASSHKRQGASTGELFF; CDR3nt: TGCGCCAGCAGCCACAAACGACAGGGGGCTAGCACCGGGGAGCTGTTTTTT
abundance: NA; j_gene: TRBJ1-2; d_gene: NA; v_gene: TRBV6-2/TRBV6-3; CDR3aa: CASSYSTQSGYTF; CDR3nt: TGTGCCAGCAGTTACTCGACCCAGTCTGGCTACACCTTC
abundance: NA; j_gene: TRBJ1-2; d_gene: NA; v_gene: TRBV6-1; CDR3aa: CASSEAYGYTF; CDR3nt: TGTGCCAGCAGTGAGGCGTATGGCTACACCTTC
abundance: NA; j_gene: TRBJ2-7; d_gene: TRBD1; v_gene: TRBV5-6; CDR3aa: CASSQYGTGSEQYF; CDR3nt: TGTGCCAGCAGCCAATACGGGACAGGGAGCGAGCAGTACTTC
abundance: few; j_gene: TRBJ2-2; d_gene: NA; v_gene: TRBV12-3/TRBV12-4; CDR3aa: CASRPNTGELFF; CDR3nt: TGTGCCAGTCGACCGAACACCGGGGAGCTGTTTTTT
abundance: NA; j_gene: TRBJ1-1; d_gene: NA; v_gene: TRBV6-2/TRBV6-3; CDR3aa: CASSQRGMNTEAFF; CDR3nt: TGTGCCAGCAGTCAGAGAGGGATGAACACTGAAGCTTTCTTT
abundance: few; j_gene: TRBJ1-1; d_gene: NA; v_gene: TRBV20-1; CDR3aa: CSEGYTEAFF; CDR3nt: TGCAGTGAGGGGTACACTGAAGCTTTCTTT
abundance: NA; j_gene: TRBJ2-2; d_gene: NA; v_gene: TRBV4-1; CDR3aa: CASSRYRDTSTGELFF; CDR3nt: TGCGCCAGCAGCCGATACCGGGACACCTCCACCGGGGAGCTGTTTTTT
abundance: NA; j_gene: TRBJ1-3; d_gene: NA; v_gene: TRBV7-9; CDR3aa: CASSLAGWSRGSGNTIYF; CDR3nt: TGTGCCAGCAGCTTAGCGGGCTGGAGCAGAGGCTCTGGAAACACCATATATTTT
abundance: NA; j_gene: TRBJ1-2; d_gene: TRBD1; v_gene: TRBV27; CDR3aa: CASSPGQALGLYGYTF; CDR3nt: TGTGCCAGCAGCCCCGGACAGGCCCTTGGGTTGTATGGCTACACCTTC
abundance: once; j_gene: TRBJ2-1; d_gene: TRBD2; v_gene: TRBV29-1; CDR3aa: CSVELLADPLDEQFF; CDR3nt: TGCAGCGTTGAGCTACTAGCGGACCCCCTCGATGAGCAGTTCTTC
abundance: NA; j_gene: TRBJ1-5; d_gene: NA; v_gene: TRBV11-2; CDR3aa: CASSLDQGQPQHF; CDR3nt: TGTGCCAGCAGCTTAGATCAGGGACAGCCCCAGCATTTT
abundance: NA; j_gene: TRBJ1-6; d_gene: NA; v_gene: TRBV5-6; CDR3aa: CASSLATGGSSPLHF; CDR3nt: TGTGCCAGCAGCTTAGCGACAGGAGGCTCTTCACCCCTCCACTTT
abundance: NA; j_gene: TRBJ2-7; d_gene: NA; v_gene: TRBV5-6; CDR3aa: CASSFNLEQYF; CDR3nt: TGTGCCAGCAGCTTCAATCTCGAGCAGTACTTC
abundance: NA; j_gene: TRBJ2-1; d_gene: NA; v_gene: TRBV5-4; CDR3aa: CASSTSEGEQFF; CDR3nt: TGTGCCAGCAGCACAAGTGAAGGTGAGCAGTTCTTC
abundance: NA; j_gene: TRBJ1-4; d_gene: NA; v_gene: TRBV15; CDR3aa: CATSPQGPGEKLFF; CDR3nt: TGTGCCACCAGCCCACAAGGACCCGGGGAAAAACTGTTTTTT
abundance: NA; j_gene: TRBJ1-5; d_gene: NA; v_gene: TRBV5-8; CDR3aa: CASSLAGFNQPQHF; CDR3nt: TGTGCCAGCAGCTTGGCAGGTTTCAATCAGCCCCAGCATTTT
abundance: NA; j_gene: TRBJ1-1; d_gene: NA; v_gene: TRBV3-1/TRBV3-2; CDR3aa: CASSPLSGENTEAFF; CDR3nt: TGTGCCAGCAGCCCTCTTTCGGGAGAGAACACTGAAGCTTTCTTT
abundance: NA; j_gene: TRBJ2-3; d_gene: NA; v_gene: TRBV7-3; CDR3aa: CASSNPGADTQYF; CDR3nt: TGTGCCAGCAGTAACCCCGGGGCAGATACGCAGTATTTT
abundance: NA; j_gene: TRBJ2-1; d_gene: NA; v_gene: TRBV29-1; CDR3aa: CSVAGRGSYNEQFF; CDR3nt: TGCAGCGTTGCCGGCCGGGGCTCCTACAATGAGCAGTTCTTC
abundance: once; j_gene: TRBJ2-6; d_gene: NA; v_gene: TRBV28; CDR3aa: CASRGARGRSGGANVLTF; CDR3nt: TGTGCCAGCAGGGGGGCCAGGGGTAGGAGTGGTGGGGCCAACGTCCTGACTTTC